The 18 T cell receptor beta chains reported below all come from one sample, sequenced in a study of radiotherapy plus CTLA-4 blockade in lung cancer. Only in-frame clones appear in the TCRdb table, and some are missing; sequencing was by immunoSEQ multiplex PCR. The table has about 120,000 clones, 85% to 90% seen once; the top ten hold approximately 7.2%. The input for sequencing was peripheral blood, taken from a patient treated with radiotherapy plus ipilimumab. These receptors were taken from a human donor with non-small cell lung cancer that progressed on radiotherapy plus ipilimumab.

In its sample, this clone was seen once. V and J are TRBV29-1 and TRBJ2-7; no clear D gene. The CDR3 consists of 12 residues. Germline CDR1 SQVTM, CDR2 ANQGSEA. V was trimmed by 4 bases and J by 2 bases, leaving 9 bases between them. CDR3 sequence (DNA): TGCAGCGTTGGTAGTCAAACCTACGAGCAGTACTTC. Its translation: CSVGSQTYEQYF.

This clone was picked up one time. The V call is TRBV6-1, the J call TRBJ2-7, with TRBD1 matching 10 bases. The germline CDR1 and CDR2 sequences are MNHNS and SASEGT. The CDR3 runs 16 residues. V lost 4 bases and J lost 2; bases outside the gene matches: 8. The CDR3 DNA is TGTGCCAGCAGTGTCACACTGACAGGGGGCCCCTACGAGCAGTACTTC. The encoded protein is CASSVTLTGGPYEQYF.

The chain employs TRBV7-9 and TRBJ1-1; D call uncertain. The V end was cut by 6 bases, the J end by 4 bases, with 15 bases between. Germline V CDR1 and CDR2: SEHNR, FQNEAQ (reference sequence). CDR3 length equals 14 residues. Here the CDR3 reads CASRGKFGGTEAFF. The CDR3 bases are TGTGCCAGCAGGGGGAAGTTTGGCGGCACTGAAGCTTTCTTT.

CDR3 bases: TGTGCCAGCAGCGTATCCAGGGCGACAGATACGCAGTATTTT. Translation gives CASSVSRATDTQYF. The J gene is TRBJ2-3, the V gene TRBV9, with D perhaps TRBD1 (5 bases). The CDR3 runs to 14 residues. The V end was cut by 1 base, the J end by 3 bases, with 9 bases between. CDR1 and CDR2 (germline): SGDLS, YYNGEE.

The V and J genes are TRBV5-1 and TRBJ1-2, with TRBD1 identical over 7 bases. CDR1 is SGHRS and CDR2 is YFSETQ in the germline V gene. This CDR3 contains 15 residues. The V and J ends lost 3 bases and 3 bases, in that order; junction bases with no gene match: 8. The CDR3 reads CASSYGTAIDYGYTF. The CDR3 DNA sequence: TGCGCCAGCAGCTACGGGACAGCGATAGACTATGGCTACACCTTC.

This chain joins TRBV6-1 and TRBJ1-1, with D hard to call. Germline values: CDR1 MNHNS, CDR2 SASEGT. Trimming left V 1 base short and J 0 bases short, with 0 bases between. The CDR3 totals 12 residues. The CDR3 spells CASSEVNTEAFF. The CDR3, as DNA: TGTGCCAGCAGTGAAGTGAACACTGAAGCTTTCTTT.

The chain is built from TRBV6-1 and TRBJ1-4, with 9 nucleotides matching TRBD1. Trimming took 5 bases from V and 7 from J; bases not matched to a gene: 8. The CDR3 is 15 residues long. Germline loops: CDR1 MNHNS, CDR2 SASEGT. In DNA, the CDR3 is TGTGCCAGCAGTCCGGCCGGGACAGGGTCTGAAAAACTGTTTTTT. Translated: CASSPAGTGSEKLFF.

The chain joins TRBV5-1 to TRBJ2-7, with 12 bases fitting TRBD2. The V segment lost 4 bases and the J segment 3 bases; nucleotides outside the gene matches: 2. Germline-derived CDR1 and CDR2 are SGHRS and YFSETQ. The CDR3 length is 14 residues. In DNA form, the CDR3 reads TGCGCCAGCAGCATGGGACTAGCGGGCTACGAGCAGTACTTC. Translation gives CASSMGLAGYEQYF.

Only a few counts were recorded for this clone. The chain has TRBV7-9 and TRBJ2-6; TRBD1 agrees at 7 bases. Trimming at V came to 3 bases and at J to 4 bases, leaving 3 bases not matched to a gene. The CDR3 covers 15 residues. Germline V gene data show CDR1 as SEHNR and CDR2 as FQNEAQ (reference sequence). The CDR3 coding sequence is TGTGCCAGCAGCTTCACAGGGGTAGGGGCCAACGTCCTGACTTTC. It is translated as CASSFTGVGANVLTF.

The V and J genes are TRBV7-3 and TRBJ2-7; D ambiguous. Trimming shortened V by 5 bases and J by 3 bases, and 11 bases separated the two germline ends. The CDR3 contains 13 residues. CDR1 and CDR2 from the germline V gene are SGHTA and FQGTGA. The CDR3 sequence: CASSVSYHYEQYF. The CDR3 nucleotides are TGTGCCAGCAGCGTCTCCTATCACTACGAGCAGTACTTC.

The rearrangement links TRBV5-6 to TRBJ2-1; D is unresolved. V dropped 4 bases and J dropped 4 bases, with 15 bases sitting between them. Germline V gene lookup returns CDR1 SGHDT and CDR2 YYEEEE. The CDR3 length is 15 residues. CDR3 residues: CASSPKRKLYNEQFF. For the CDR3, the DNA is TGTGCCAGCAGCCCAAAAAGAAAACTTTACAATGAGCAGTTCTTC.

V and J are TRBV7-9 and TRBJ1-2, with unresolved D. CDR1 and CDR2 (germline): SEHNR, FQNEAQ (reference sequence). This CDR3 is built from 11 residues. V lost 1 base and J lost 7, with 4 bases in between. The CDR3 bases are TGTGCCAGCAGCTTAGGTACTGGCTACACCTTC. Amino acid sequence: CASSLGTGYTF.

The CDR3 sequence: CASSLRGRADQPQHF. The CDR3 DNA reads as TGTGCCAGCAGCTTGCGGGGGCGCGCGGATCAGCCCCAGCATTTT. The chain is built from TRBV5-5 and TRBJ1-5, with TRBD1 as a possible D gene (6 bases). The CDR3 has 15 amino acids. Trimming removed 1 base at V and 5 bases at J, with 13 bases between. CDR1 and CDR2 (germline): SGHKS, YYEKEE (reference sequence).

This rearrangement joins TRBV7-9 to TRBJ2-2; TRBD2 matches at 7 bases. Germline CDR1 and CDR2: SEHNR and FQNEAQ (reference sequence). This CDR3 spans 14 amino acids. Trimming removed 1 base from V and 6 bases from J; junction bases left unmatched: 2. In nucleotides, the CDR3 is TGTGCCAGCAGCTTAGTAGCGGGCCCCGGGGAGCTGTTTTTT. Protein sequence: CASSLVAGPGELFF.

The CDR3 is CASSFTGTNTEAFF. The DNA for the CDR3 is TGCGCCAGCAGCTTCACAGGCACGAACACTGAAGCTTTCTTT. The V call is TRBV5-1, the J call TRBJ1-1; D is perhaps TRBD1 (5 bases). Germline values: CDR1 SGHRS, CDR2 YFSETQ. Trimming took 2 bases from V and 1 from J, leaving 9 bases between them. CDR3 size: 14 residues. Full variable domain (remainder filled in from reference TRBV5-1 and TRBJ1-1): KAGVTQTPRYLIKTRGQQVTLSCSPISGHRSVSWYQQTPGQGLQFLFEYFSETQRNKGNFPGRFSGRQFSNSRSEMNVSTLELGDSALYLCASSFTGTNTEAFFGQGTRLTVV.

The CDR3 DNA sequence: TGTGCCAGCAGTTTATTGTGGGGGAGCAATCAGCCCCAGCATTTT. It yields the protein CASSLLWGSNQPQHF. This chain joins TRBV28 and TRBJ1-5, with TRBD1 as a possible D gene (5 bases). Germline V gives CDR1 MDHEN, CDR2 SYDVKM. This CDR3 comprises 15 residues. Trimming took 1 base from V and 1 from J, leaving 8 bases between them.

The V gene is TRBV5-1, the J gene TRBJ2-1, with 9 bases aligning to TRBD2. The CDR3 has 16 amino acids. V lost 1 base and J lost 4; bases outside the gene matches: 6. The germline gives CDR1 SGHRS, CDR2 YFSETQ. For the CDR3, the DNA is TGCGCCAGCAGCTTGAAGGGCGGGAGGGGGTACAATGAGCAGTTCTTC. It codes for CASSLKGGRGYNEQFF.

The V and J genes are TRBV6-1 and TRBJ2-3; no clear D. This CDR3 comprises 16 residues. V dropped 3 bases and J dropped 1 base, with 14 bases sitting between them. Germline CDR1 is MNHNS and CDR2 is SASEGT. CDR3: CASSDPPDGRTDTQYF. The CDR3 nucleotides read TGTGCCAGCAGTGACCCCCCTGACGGCCGCACAGATACGCAGTATTTT.